The rows below give T cell receptor beta chains drawn from one sample of a study of cytomegalovirus exposure and HLA in healthy donors. Profiled with immunoSEQ multiplex PCR; TCRdb holds only in-frame clones, not every one. This table holds around 130,000 clones, roughly 82% found once. Specimen: PBMCs. These receptors came from a male donor in good health and CMV-seropositive. The CDR3 runs from the conserved cysteine through the conserved F or W. D genes are given only for firm matches. Clone sizes are given selectively: once, few, many, or a class where the clone is expanded.

j_call,v_call,d_call,clone_size,cdr3_aa,cdr3_nt
TRBJ1-5,TRBV27,-,few,CASSFTPSGQPQHF,TGTGCCAGCAGTTTTACACCCTCAGGCCAGCCCCAGCATTTT
TRBJ1-4,TRBV30,-,-,CAWSALANEKLFF,TGTGCCTGGAGTGCTCTAGCTAATGAAAAACTGTTTTTT
TRBJ1-4,TRBV28,-,-,CASTNSGTREKLFF,TGTGCCAGCACCAACTCCGGGACTAGGGAAAAACTGTTTTTT
TRBJ1-4,TRBV28,-,-,CASKEGRGEKLFF,TGTGCCAGCAAGGAGGGGCGCGGTGAAAAACTGTTTTTT
TRBJ1-2,TRBV28,TRBD1,-,CASTQDRVVYGYTF,TGTGCCAGCACCCAAGACAGGGTCGTCTATGGCTACACCTTC
TRBJ1-1,TRBV5-1,-,-,CASSPGGIPEAFF,TGCGCCAGCAGCCCCGGAGGGATCCCTGAAGCTTTCTTT
TRBJ2-5,TRBV6-5,-,few,CASSYGGVETQYF,TGTGCCAGCAGTTATGGCGGGGTAGAGACCCAGTACTTC
TRBJ2-1,TRBV9,-,-,CASSVDAGSYRQFF,TGTGCCAGCAGCGTAGACGCGGGTTCGTACCGGCAGTTCTTC
TRBJ2-7,TRBV5-1,TRBD2,-,CASSFSGPSYEQYF,TGCGCCAGCAGCTTTAGCGGGCCCTCCTACGAGCAGTACTTC
TRBJ1-1,TRBV12-5,-,-,CASGFGSVTEAFF,TGTGCTAGTGGTTTCGGGTCGGTGACTGAAGCTTTCTTT
TRBJ1-2,TRBV28,-,once,CASSTGQGSSAYYTF,TGTGCCAGCAGTACAGGGCAGGGATCGTCCGCTTACTACACCTTC
TRBJ2-1,TRBV29-1,TRBD2,-,CSVDLASGRNEQFF,TGCAGCGTTGATTTGGCTAGCGGGAGGAATGAGCAGTTCTTC
TRBJ1-5,TRBV19,-,once,CASRDNNQPQHF,TGTGCCAGCCGAGACAACAATCAGCCCCAGCACTTT
TRBJ2-3,TRBV4-2,TRBD2,-,CASSLIAGVETDTQYF,TGTGCCAGCAGCCTTATAGCGGGAGTGGAGACAGATACGCAGTATTTT
TRBJ2-2,TRBV7-9,-,-,CASSLENRPGELFF,TGTGCCAGCAGCTTAGAGAACAGGCCCGGGGAGCTGTTTTTT
TRBJ1-5,TRBV19,TRBD1,-,CASSAGTGYSNQPQHF,TGTGCCAGTAGTGCGGGGACAGGGTATAGCAATCAGCCCCAGCATTTT
TRBJ2-2,TRBV5-1,-,-,CASSLDPRELFF,TGCGCCAGCAGCTTGGATCCCAGGGAGCTGTTTTTT
TRBJ2-7,TRBV6-5,-,-,CASCDGNEQYF,TGTGCCAGCTGTGACGGGAACGAGCAGTACTTC
TRBJ2-7,TRBV7-8,TRBD1,-,CASSLLTGGTDEQYF,TGTGCCAGCAGCTTATTAACAGGGGGGACCGACGAGCAGTACTTC
TRBJ1-5,TRBV7-2,TRBD1,once,CASSPRQGGSQPQHF,TGTGCCAGCAGCCCCCGACAGGGGGGCTCTCAGCCCCAGCATTTT
TRBJ2-2,TRBV27,TRBD2,-,CASGERGLALHRELFF,TGTGCCAGCGGAGAGCGAGGACTAGCGTTACACCGGGAGCTGTTTTTT